Shown below are 9 T cell receptor beta chains from a single sample sequenced in a study of CD8 T cells in Susac syndrome (dated by TCRdb to the late 2010s). The method behind the library was the immunoSEQ multiplex PCR assay. RNA was extracted using the RNeasy kit, and about 0.45 to 1 microgram was reverse transcribed with random hexamers. The public sequencing data were trimmed at Q25 with fastp and processed into clonotypes with MiXCR by TCRdb, which kept only in-frame beta chains. Rows with one shared CDR3 protein collapse into an entry with the most common genes and DNA. Present in this sample are roughly 89,000 distinct CDR3 sequences, approximately 96% of which were seen just once. Of the sample, 0.62% falls within the top ten clones. Material: CD8+ T cells from PBMCs. Receptors were obtained from a human donor with Susac syndrome.

This clonotype was seen once. The chain employs TRBV18 and TRBJ2-7; D not certain. The length of the CDR3 is 14 residues. CDR1 and CDR2 (germline): KGHSH, LQKENI. With 3 bases removed from V and 0 bases from J, the gap between germline ends came to 9 bases. CDR3 protein: CASSPRGGSYEQYF. The CDR3 nucleotides are TGTGCCAGCTCACCCCGCGGCGGCTCCTACGAGCAGTACTTC.

This chain uses TRBV20-1 with TRBJ2-1, with 8 bases matching TRBD2. V gave up 4 bases and J gave up 2 bases; unmatched junction bases: 4. Per the germline V gene, CDR1 is DFQATT and CDR2 is SNEGSKA (reference sequence). This CDR3 spans 14 amino acids. In DNA, the CDR3 is TGCAGTGCTATCGGGAGGGGTACCTACAATGAGCAGTTCTTC. Protein: CSAIGRGTYNEQFF.

The chain has TRBV27 and TRBJ2-5, with TRBD1 matching over 10 bases. After removal of 6 bases from V and 2 bases from J, the junction contained 6 bases not matched to a gene. CDR3 length: 15 residues. Germline V gives CDR1 MNHEY, CDR2 SMNVEV (reference sequence). The CDR3 loop reads CASRPRDRGQETQYF. For the CDR3, the DNA is TGTGCCAGCAGGCCCAGGGACAGGGGACAAGAGACCCAGTACTTC.

V usage is TRBV9 and J usage is TRBJ1-1; no firm D call. The V gene's germline CDR1 is SGDLS and CDR2 YYNGEE. This CDR3 has 14 residues. Trimming took off 0 bases at V and 1 base at J, with 7 bases between the two ends. This chain's CDR3 is CASSVEGRNTEAFF. The CDR3 nucleotides read TGTGCCAGCAGCGTAGAAGGACGGAACACTGAAGCTTTCTTT. Combining the CDR3 with reference TRBV9 and TRBJ1-1 gives the whole variable domain DSGVTQTPKHLITATGQRVTLRCSPRSGDLSVYWYQQSLDQGLQFLIQYYNGEERAKGNILERFSAQQFPDLHSELNLSSLELGDSALYFCASSVEGRNTEAFFGQGTRLTVV.

V is TRBV4-3 and J is TRBJ2-7; D possibly matches TRBD1 or TRBD2 (5 bases each). V was cut by 5 bases and J by 6 bases, with 23 bases left in between. CDR1 and CDR2 (germline): LGHNA, YSLEER. The CDR3 contains 16 residues. The DNA for the CDR3 is TGCGCCAGCAGCTCAGTCGGGGTGGGACCTCGCGGCGAGCAGTACTTC. This sequence encodes CASSSVGVGPRGEQYF.

The rearrangement uses TRBV25-1 and TRBJ1-3; D gene uncertain. This CDR3 region has 13 residues. Trimming pared 3 bases from V and 7 bases from J, leaving 10 bases between. Germline V gene sequence: CDR1 MGHDK, CDR2 SYGVNS. DNA of the CDR3: TGTGCCAGCAGTGATCACCCCCTTAACACCATATATTTT. Residues: CASSDHPLNTIYF.

The chain links TRBV19 to TRBJ2-7; D unclear. Trimming cost V 6 bases and J 1 base, with 10 bases left between them. Germline V gene lookup returns CDR1 LNHDA and CDR2 SQIVND (reference sequence). This CDR3 spans 13 amino acids. This chain's CDR3 is CASRRQDSYEQYF. As DNA, the CDR3 is TGTGCCAGTAGAAGGCAGGATTCCTACGAGCAGTACTTC.

The J gene is TRBJ2-2, the V gene TRBV30; D gene ambiguous. Germline loops: CDR1 GTSNPN, CDR2 SVGIG (reference sequence). The CDR3 has 12 residues. The V end was cut by 4 bases, the J end by 6 bases, with 9 bases between. For the CDR3, the DNA is TGTGCCTGGAACCCCCCACCCGGGGAGCTGTTTTTT. Its protein product is CAWNPPPGELFF.

The CDR3 nucleotides are TGTGCCATCTCAGCGGGGTTTGATAGCACCGGGGAGCTGTTTTTT. The encoded protein is CAISAGFDSTGELFF. V and J are TRBV19 and TRBJ2-2; 7 nucleotides agree with TRBD2. The CDR3 is 15 residues long. Germline lookup yields CDR1 LNHDA and CDR2 SQIVND (reference sequence). Trimming at V came to 10 bases and at J to 4 bases, leaving 12 bases not matched to a gene.